Sequencing of this T cell receptor (beta chain) was carried out in a study of identical twins. TCRdb reanalysed the 5' RACE reads using MiXCR and keeps one entry per CDR3 protein. The sample includes 350,000 to 450,000 distinct CDR3 sequences, about a fifth of them seen just once. Trimming stripped 1 base from V and 0 bases from J, with 11 bases between. This CDR3 is 16 amino acids long. The V gene's germline CDR1 is SEHNR and CDR2 FQNEAQ (reference sequence). Findings of the study overall: Possibly, invariant MAIT and iNKT cells partly confounded zero-insertion analyses. The more abundant beta clonotypes in cord blood had fewer insertions, and memory repertoires did not show this. The study found excess low generation probability among twin-shared out-of-frame alpha sequences.

A remark on this clonotype: Its antigen is still unknown.

The clonotype was recovered from a man over 45 in good health. The sample taken for sequencing was naive T cells sorted from blood. The chain carries TRBV7-9 and TRBJ2-3, with D possibly TRBD2 on 5 matching bases. The CDR3 is CASSLVSWTSTDTQYF. The CDR3 DNA reads TGTGCCAGCAGCTTAGTATCCTGGACTAGCACAGATACGCAGTATTTT.